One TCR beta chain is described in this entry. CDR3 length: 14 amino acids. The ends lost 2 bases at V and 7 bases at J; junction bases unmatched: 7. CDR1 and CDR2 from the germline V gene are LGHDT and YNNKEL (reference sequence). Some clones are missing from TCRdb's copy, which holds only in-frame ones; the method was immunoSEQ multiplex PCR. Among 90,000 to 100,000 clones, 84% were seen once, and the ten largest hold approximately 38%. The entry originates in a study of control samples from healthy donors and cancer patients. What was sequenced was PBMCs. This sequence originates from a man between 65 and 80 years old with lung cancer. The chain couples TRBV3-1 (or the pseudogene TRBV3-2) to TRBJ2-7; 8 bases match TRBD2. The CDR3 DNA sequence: TGTGCCAGCAGCCAAAGGGCGGGGGGCCTTGAGCAGTACTTC. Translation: CASSQRAGGLEQYF.